The 5 T cell receptor beta chains listed next were all sequenced from one sample in a study of blood T cell repertoires in COVID-19. The assay was immunoSEQ multiplex PCR, and TCRdb's table has in-frame clones only and misses some. The sample lists more than 250,000 clones; 87% were seen once. Sample: PBMCs or T cells enriched from blood (not recorded which). The source is a woman aged 40 to 50 who had recovered from COVID-19.

The chain has TRBV5-1 and TRBJ2-3; 11 positions agree with TRBD2. Germline CDR1 and CDR2: SGHRS and YFSETQ. The V and J ends lost 0 bases and 3 bases, in that order; junction bases with no gene match: 6. The CDR3 runs 17 residues. In nucleotides, the CDR3 is TGCGCCAGCAGCTTGGGGGGCACTAGCGGGAGTACAGATACGCAGTATTTT. It encodes CASSLGGTSGSTDTQYF.

V is TRBV2 and J is TRBJ1-2; no reliable D call. Germline lookup yields CDR1 SNHLY and CDR2 FYNNEI. Trimming removed 4 bases at V and 0 bases at J, with 12 bases between. The CDR3 is 15 amino acids. CDR3 nucleotide sequence: TGTGCCAGCAGTGCAACCAGGATGCCTAACTATGGCTACACCTTC. It translates to CASSATRMPNYGYTF.

This clone was detected only once. The genes are TRBV9 and TRBJ1-1, with D perhaps TRBD1 (5 bases). The CDR3 loop spans 15 amino acids. V lost 4 bases and J lost 6, with 19 bases in between. Germline V gene sequence: CDR1 SGDLS, CDR2 YYNGEE. Here the CDR3 reads CASSPHGRGGAEAFF. CDR3 sequence (DNA): TGTGCCAGCAGCCCCCACGGGCGGGGGGGGGCTGAAGCTTTCTTT.

The chain is built from TRBV6-5 and TRBJ1-5; D gene ambiguous. Germline CDR1 MNHEY, CDR2 SVGAGI. V was clipped by 4 bases and J by 4 bases, with 11 bases between them. This CDR3 spans 14 amino acids. This chain's CDR3 is CASSSKAGNQPQHF. CDR3 bases: TGTGCCAGCAGTTCGAAGGCAGGAAATCAGCCCCAGCATTTT.

This rearrangement joins TRBV18 to TRBJ1-1, with D possibly matching TRBD1 (5 bases). V gave up 2 bases and J gave up 5 bases, with 9 bases separating them. The CDR3 consists of 13 residues. Germline values: CDR1 KGHSH, CDR2 LQKENI. The CDR3 spells CASSPIGGTEAFF. In DNA, the CDR3 is TGTGCCAGCTCACCAATCGGGGGGACTGAAGCTTTCTTT. Supplemented by reference TRBV18 and TRBJ1-1, the full variable domain reads NAGVMQNPRHLVRRRGQEARLRCSPMKGHSHVYWYRQLPEEGLKFMVYLQKENIIDESGMPKERFSAEFPKEGPSILRIQQVVRGDSAAYFCASSPIGGTEAFFGQGTRLTVV.